This T cell receptor (beta chain) derives from a study of beta chain features in type 1 diabetes. Overall study results and limits: Shortening that was moderate but significant affected the TCRB CDR3s of Type 1 diabetes patients in all four CD4+ subsets.

Over 95% purity was reached by all sorted populations. Sequenced material consisted of expressed TCRB transcripts (all of the isolated RNA was reverse transcribed). Some clones are missing from TCRdb's copy, which holds only in-frame ones; the method was immunoSEQ multiplex PCR. The table lists hundreds of thousands of clones, roughly 12% of them singletons. This clone has a handful of counts. Antigen unknown. CDR3 length equals 17 residues. CDR1 is SNHLY, CDR2 FYNNEI, per germline. Germline trimming cut 2 bases from V and 0 bases from J; bases unmatched to any gene: 7. The clonotype was recovered from a young man with type 1 diabetes. The chain recombines TRBV2 with TRBJ1-5; 7 nucleotides agree with TRBD1. Material: naive CD4+ T cells from blood. CDR3 sequence: CASSERQGGYSNQPQHF. CDR3 sequence (DNA): TGTGCCAGCAGTGAACGACAGGGTGGATATAGCAATCAGCCCCAGCATTTT.